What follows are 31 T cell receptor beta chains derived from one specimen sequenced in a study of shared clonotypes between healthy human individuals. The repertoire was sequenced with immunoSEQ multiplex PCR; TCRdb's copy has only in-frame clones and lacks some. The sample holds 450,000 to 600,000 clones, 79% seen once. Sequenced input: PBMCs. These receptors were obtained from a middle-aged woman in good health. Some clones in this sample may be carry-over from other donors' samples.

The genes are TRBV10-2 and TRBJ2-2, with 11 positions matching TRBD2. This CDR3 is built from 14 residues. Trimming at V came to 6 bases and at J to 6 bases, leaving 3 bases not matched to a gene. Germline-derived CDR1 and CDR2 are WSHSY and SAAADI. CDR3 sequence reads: CASRLAGVSGELFF. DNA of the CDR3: TGCGCCAGCAGACTAGCGGGAGTGTCCGGGGAGCTGTTTTTT.

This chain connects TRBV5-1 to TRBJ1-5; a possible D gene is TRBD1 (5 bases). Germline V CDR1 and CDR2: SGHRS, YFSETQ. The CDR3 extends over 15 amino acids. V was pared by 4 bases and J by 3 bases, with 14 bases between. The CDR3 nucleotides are TGCGCCAGCAGCCGCGGGGTGGGGGTCAATCAGCCCCAGCATTTT. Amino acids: CASSRGVGVNQPQHF. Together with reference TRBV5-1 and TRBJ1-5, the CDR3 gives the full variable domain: KAGVTQTPRYLIKTRGQQVTLSCSPISGHRSVSWYQQTPGQGLQFLFEYFSETQRNKGNFPGRFSGRQFSNSRSEMNVSTLELGDSALYLCASSRGVGVNQPQHFGDGTRLSIL.

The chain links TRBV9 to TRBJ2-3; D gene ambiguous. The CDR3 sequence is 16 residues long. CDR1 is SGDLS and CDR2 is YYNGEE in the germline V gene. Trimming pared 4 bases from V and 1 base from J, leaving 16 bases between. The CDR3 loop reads CASSYHALVGTDTQYF. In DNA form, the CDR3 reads TGTGCCAGCAGCTATCACGCCTTAGTCGGCACAGATACGCAGTATTTT.

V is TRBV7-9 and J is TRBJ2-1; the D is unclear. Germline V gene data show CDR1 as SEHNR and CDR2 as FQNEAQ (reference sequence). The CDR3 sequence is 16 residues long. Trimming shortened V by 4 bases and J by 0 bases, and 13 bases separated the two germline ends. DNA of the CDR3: TGTGCCAGCAGCTCCCGGACGGAGAGCTCCTACAATGAGCAGTTCTTC. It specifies CASSSRTESSYNEQFF.

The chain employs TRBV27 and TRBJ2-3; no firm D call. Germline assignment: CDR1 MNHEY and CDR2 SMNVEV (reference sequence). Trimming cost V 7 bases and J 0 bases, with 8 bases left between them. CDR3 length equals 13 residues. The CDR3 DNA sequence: TGTGCCAGCAAAGGCACTAGCACAGATACGCAGTATTTT. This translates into CASKGTSTDTQYF.

The CDR3 here is CASSAIRGRGGNEQFF. The CDR3 DNA sequence: TGTGCCAGCAGCGCCATCCGTGGCAGAGGAGGCAATGAGCAGTTCTTC. V gene TRBV11-2 combines with J gene TRBJ2-1; D may be TRBD2 (5 bases). Germline loops: CDR1 SGHAT, CDR2 FQNNGV. The CDR3 is 16 residues long. The V and J ends lost 5 bases and 6 bases respectively, with 20 bases between them.

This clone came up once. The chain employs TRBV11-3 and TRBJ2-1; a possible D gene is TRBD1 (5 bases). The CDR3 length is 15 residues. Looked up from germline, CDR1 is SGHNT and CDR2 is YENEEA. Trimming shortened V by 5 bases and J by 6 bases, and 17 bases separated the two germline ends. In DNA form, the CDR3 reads TGTGCCAGCAGCGCCAACCCGGTCCAGGGCAATGAGCAGTTCTTC. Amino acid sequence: CASSANPVQGNEQFF.

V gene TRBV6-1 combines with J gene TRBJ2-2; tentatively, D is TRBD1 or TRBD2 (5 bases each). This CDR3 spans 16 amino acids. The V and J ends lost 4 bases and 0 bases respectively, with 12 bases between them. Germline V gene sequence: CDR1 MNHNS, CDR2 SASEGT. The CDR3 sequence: CASSGGTYANTGELFF. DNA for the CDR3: TGTGCCAGCAGTGGAGGGACCTACGCGAACACCGGGGAGCTGTTTTTT.

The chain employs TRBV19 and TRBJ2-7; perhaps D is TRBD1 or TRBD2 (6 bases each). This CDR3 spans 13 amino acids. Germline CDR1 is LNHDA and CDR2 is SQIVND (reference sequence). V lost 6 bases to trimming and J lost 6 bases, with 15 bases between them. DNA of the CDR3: TGTGCCAGTAGCGGGACATCCGGGGGCGAGCAGTACTTC. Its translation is CASSGTSGGEQYF. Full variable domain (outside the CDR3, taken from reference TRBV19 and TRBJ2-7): DGGITQSPKYLFRKEGQNVTLSCEQNLNHDAMYWYRQDPGQGLRLIYYSQIVNDFQKGDIAEGYSVSREKKESFPLTVTSAQKNPTAFYLCASSGTSGGEQYFGPGTRLTVT.

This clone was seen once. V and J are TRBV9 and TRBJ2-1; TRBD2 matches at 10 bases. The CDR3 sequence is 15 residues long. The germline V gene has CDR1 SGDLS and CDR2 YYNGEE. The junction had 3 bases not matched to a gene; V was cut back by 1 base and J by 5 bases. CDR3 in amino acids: CASSVIGLADNEQFF. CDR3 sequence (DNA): TGTGCCAGCAGCGTAATTGGACTAGCGGACAATGAGCAGTTCTTC.

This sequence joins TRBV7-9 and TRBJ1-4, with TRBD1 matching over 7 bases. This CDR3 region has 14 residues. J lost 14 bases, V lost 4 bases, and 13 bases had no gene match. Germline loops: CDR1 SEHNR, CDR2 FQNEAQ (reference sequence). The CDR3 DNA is TGTGCCAGCAGCTCCCTAGGACAGGCGGGAACGCTGTTTTTT. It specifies CASSSLGQAGTLFF.

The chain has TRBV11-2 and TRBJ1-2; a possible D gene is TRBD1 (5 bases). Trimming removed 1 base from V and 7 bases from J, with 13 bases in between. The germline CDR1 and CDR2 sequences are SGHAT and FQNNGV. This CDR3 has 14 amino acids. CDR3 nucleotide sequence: TGTGCCAGCAGCTTAGCGCGACAGCTGGGTGGCTACACCTTC. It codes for CASSLARQLGGYTF.

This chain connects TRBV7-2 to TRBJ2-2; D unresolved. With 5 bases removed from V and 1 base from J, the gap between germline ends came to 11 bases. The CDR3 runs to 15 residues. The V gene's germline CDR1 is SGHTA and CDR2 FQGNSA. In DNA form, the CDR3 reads TGTGCCAGCAGCAAGACCCCCGGGAACACCGGGGAGCTGTTTTTT. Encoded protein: CASSKTPGNTGELFF.

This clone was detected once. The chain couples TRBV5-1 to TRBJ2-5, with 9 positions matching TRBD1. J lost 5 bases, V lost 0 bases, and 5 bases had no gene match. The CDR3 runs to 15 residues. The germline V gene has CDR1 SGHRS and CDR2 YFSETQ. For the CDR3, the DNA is TGCGCCAGCAGCTTGGCCGGGACAGGGCGGGAGACCCAGTACTTC. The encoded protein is CASSLAGTGRETQYF.

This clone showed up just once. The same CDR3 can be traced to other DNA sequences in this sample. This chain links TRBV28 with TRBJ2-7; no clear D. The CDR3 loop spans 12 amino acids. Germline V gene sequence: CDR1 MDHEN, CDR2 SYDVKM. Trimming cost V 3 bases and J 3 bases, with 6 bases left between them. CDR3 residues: CASSFSYYEQYF. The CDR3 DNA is TGTGCCAGCAGTTTCTCTTACTACGAGCAGTACTTC. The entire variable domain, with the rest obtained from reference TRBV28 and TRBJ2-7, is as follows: DVKVTQSSRYLVKRTGEKVFLECVQDMDHENMFWYRQDPGLGLRLIYFSYDVKMKEKGDIPEGYSVSREKKERFSLILESASTNQTSMYLCASSFSYYEQYFGPGTRLTVT.

The chain's CDR3 is CAISGGTGRNTEAFF. The DNA of the CDR3 is TGTGCCATCAGTGGGGGGACAGGGAGGAACACTGAAGCTTTCTTT. The rearrangement joins TRBV10-3 to TRBJ1-1; 9 bases agree with TRBD1. This CDR3 is built from 15 residues. V was pared by 4 bases and J by 1 base, with 4 bases of the junction left unmatched. Looked up from germline, CDR1 is ENHRY and CDR2 is SYGVKD.

CDR3 loop: CAISFTAEPLYGYTF. In DNA, the CDR3 is TGTGCCATCAGTTTTACCGCTGAACCACTCTATGGCTACACCTTC. V is TRBV10-3 and J is TRBJ1-2; no clear D gene. V was cut by 5 bases and J by 4 bases, with 17 bases left in between. CDR1 and CDR2 (germline): ENHRY, SYGVKD. The CDR3 has 15 residues.

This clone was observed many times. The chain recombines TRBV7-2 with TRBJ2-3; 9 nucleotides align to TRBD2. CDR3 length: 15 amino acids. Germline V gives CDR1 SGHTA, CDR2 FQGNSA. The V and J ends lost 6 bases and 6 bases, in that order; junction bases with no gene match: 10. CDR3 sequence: CASRQISGSSDTQYF. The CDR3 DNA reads TGTGCCAGCAGGCAAATTAGCGGGAGTTCCGATACGCAGTATTTT.

The CDR3 bases are TGTGCCAGCAGCTTGTCTGTGGGACCAAACATTCAGTACTTC. Its translation is CASSLSVGPNIQYF. V is TRBV5-5 and J is TRBJ2-4; D assignment may be TRBD1 or TRBD2 (5 bases each). Germline lookup yields CDR1 SGHKS and CDR2 YYEKEE (reference sequence). V gave up 1 base and J gave up 6 bases, with 11 bases separating them. The CDR3 spans 14 residues.

The CDR3 reads CASRGVGTDTQYF. The CDR3 DNA follows: TGTGCCAGCAGAGGGGTTGGCACAGATACGCAGTATTTT. This chain connects TRBV7-9 to TRBJ2-3; tentatively, D is TRBD1 (5 bases). Germline V CDR1 and CDR2: SEHNR, FQNEAQ (reference sequence). The V and J ends lost 6 bases and 1 base respectively, with 8 bases between them. The CDR3 consists of 13 residues.

The DNA of the CDR3 is TGTGCCAGCAGCCGCGAGGGACAGGTGGGGGGCTACACCTTC. This codes for CASSREGQVGGYTF. V gene TRBV6-5 combines with J gene TRBJ1-2; the match to TRBD1 covers 8 bases. V lost 6 bases and J lost 8; bases outside the gene matches: 11. This CDR3 has 14 residues. Germline lookup yields CDR1 MNHEY and CDR2 SVGAGI.

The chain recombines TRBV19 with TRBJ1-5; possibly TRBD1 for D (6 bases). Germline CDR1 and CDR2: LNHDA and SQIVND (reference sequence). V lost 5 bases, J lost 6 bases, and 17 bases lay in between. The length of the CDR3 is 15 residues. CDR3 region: CASSQPGAGSQPQHF. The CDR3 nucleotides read TGTGCCAGTAGTCAGCCGGGGGCAGGGAGTCAGCCCCAGCATTTT.

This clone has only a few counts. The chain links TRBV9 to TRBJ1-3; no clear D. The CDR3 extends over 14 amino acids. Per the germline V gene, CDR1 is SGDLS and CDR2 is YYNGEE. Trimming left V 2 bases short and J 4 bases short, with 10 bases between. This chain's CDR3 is CASSVMYGGNTIYF. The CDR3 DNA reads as TGTGCCAGCAGCGTTATGTATGGCGGAAACACCATATATTTT.

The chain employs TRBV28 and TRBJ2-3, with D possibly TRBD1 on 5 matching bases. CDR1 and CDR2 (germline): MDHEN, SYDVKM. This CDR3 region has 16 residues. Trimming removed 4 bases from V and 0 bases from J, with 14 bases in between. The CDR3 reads CASSSLGAESTDTQYF. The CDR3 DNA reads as TGTGCCAGCAGTTCCCTTGGGGCGGAGAGCACAGATACGCAGTATTTT.

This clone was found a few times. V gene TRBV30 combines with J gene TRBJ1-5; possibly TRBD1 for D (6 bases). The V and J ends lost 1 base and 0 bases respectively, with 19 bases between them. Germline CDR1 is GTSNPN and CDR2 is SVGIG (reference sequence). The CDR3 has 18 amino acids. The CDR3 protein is CAWSGSRLGAGSNQPQHF. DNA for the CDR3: TGTGCCTGGAGTGGATCCCGTTTGGGGGCCGGTAGCAATCAGCCCCAGCATTTT.

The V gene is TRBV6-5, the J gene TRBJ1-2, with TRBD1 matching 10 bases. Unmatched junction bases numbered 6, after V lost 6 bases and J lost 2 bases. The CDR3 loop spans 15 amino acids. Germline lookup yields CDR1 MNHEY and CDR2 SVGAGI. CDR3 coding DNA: TGTGCCAGCAGCACCGGGACAGGGGTAAACTATGGCTACACCTTC. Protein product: CASSTGTGVNYGYTF.

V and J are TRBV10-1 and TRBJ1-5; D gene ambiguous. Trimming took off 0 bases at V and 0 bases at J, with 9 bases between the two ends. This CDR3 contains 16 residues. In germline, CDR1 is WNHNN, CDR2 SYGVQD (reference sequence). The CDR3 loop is CASSESKRFSNQPQHF. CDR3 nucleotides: TGCGCCAGCAGTGAGTCGAAGAGATTTAGCAATCAGCCCCAGCATTTT.

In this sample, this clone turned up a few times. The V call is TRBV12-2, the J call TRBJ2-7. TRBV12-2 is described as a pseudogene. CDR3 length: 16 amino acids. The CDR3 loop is CASRLSPSYPGTEQYF. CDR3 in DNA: TGTGCAAGTCGCTTATCCCCATCTTATCCCGGGACCGAGCAGTACTTC.

As DNA, the CDR3 is TGTGCCAGCAGTATACGATCCGGGACAGGGGTTCATGAGCAGTTCTTC. Amino acids: CASSIRSGTGVHEQFF. The chain recombines TRBV27 with TRBJ2-1; 10 nucleotides agree with TRBD1. The V segment lost 5 bases and the J segment 8 bases; nucleotides outside the gene matches: 12. Germline V gives CDR1 MNHEY, CDR2 SMNVEV (reference sequence). The CDR3 runs 16 residues.

The CDR3 bases are TGTGCCAGCAGCTTAGACGGGAGGGCCCTGAATGAGCAGTTCTTC. It yields the protein CASSLDGRALNEQFF. V and J are TRBV11-3 and TRBJ2-1, with TRBD2 matching 8 bases. CDR1 SGHNT and CDR2 YENEEA come from the germline V gene. CDR3 length: 15 amino acids. The V gene end was trimmed by 0 bases and the J gene end by 7 bases; junction bases not matched to a gene: 5.

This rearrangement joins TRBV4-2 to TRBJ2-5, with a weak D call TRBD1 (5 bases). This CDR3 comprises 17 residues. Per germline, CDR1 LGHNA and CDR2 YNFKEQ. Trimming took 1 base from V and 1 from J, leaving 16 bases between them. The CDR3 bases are TGTGCCAGCAGCCAAGCTGGGGCAGGGCACCTCCAAGAGACCCAGTACTTC. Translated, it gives CASSQAGAGHLQETQYF.